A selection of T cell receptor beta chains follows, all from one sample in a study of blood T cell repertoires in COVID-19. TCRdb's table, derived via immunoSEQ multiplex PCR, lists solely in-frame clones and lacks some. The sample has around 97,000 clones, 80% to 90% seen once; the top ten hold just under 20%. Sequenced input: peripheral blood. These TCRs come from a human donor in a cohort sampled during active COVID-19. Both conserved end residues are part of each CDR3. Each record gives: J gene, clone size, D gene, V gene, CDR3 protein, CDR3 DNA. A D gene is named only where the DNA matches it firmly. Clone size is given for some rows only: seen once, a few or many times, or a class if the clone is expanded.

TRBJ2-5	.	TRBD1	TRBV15	CATSRVGQGMETQYF	TGTGCCACCAGCAGAGTGGGACAGGGGATGGAGACCCAGTACTTC
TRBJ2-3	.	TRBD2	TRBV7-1	CASSSPRPPGAAREAFPSTDTQYF	TGTGCCAGCAGCTCCCCCCGCCCACCTGGGGCGGCGCGGGAGGCCTTCCCTAGCACAGATACGCAGTATTTT
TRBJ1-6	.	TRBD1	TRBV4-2	CASSQVGQGANSPLHF	TGTGCCAGCAGCCAAGTCGGACAGGGGGCAAATTCACCCCTCCACTTT
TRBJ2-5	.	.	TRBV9	CASSVVPGRRETQYF	TGTGCCAGCAGCGTAGTACCAGGGCGCCGGGAGACCCAGTACTTC
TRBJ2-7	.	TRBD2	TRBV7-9	CASSASGSSYEQYF	TGTGCCAGCAGCGCTAGCGGGAGCTCCTACGAGCAGTACTTC
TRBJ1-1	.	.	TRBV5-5	CASSLDFNTEAFF	TGTGCCAGCAGCTTGGACTTTAACACTGAAGCTTTCTTT
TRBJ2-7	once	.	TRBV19	CASSRTDYEQYF	TGTGCCAGTAGTAGGACAGACTACGAGCAGTACTTC
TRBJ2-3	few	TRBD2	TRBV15	CATSRDLTGGATDTQYF	TGTGCCACCAGCAGAGATCTCACGGGAGGCGCCACAGATACGCAGTATTTT
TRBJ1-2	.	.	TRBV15	CATSRDRTGTNYGYTF	TGTGCCACCAGCAGAGATAGAACAGGGACTAACTATGGCTACACCTTC
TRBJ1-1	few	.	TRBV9	CASSVSTGAMNTEAFF	TGTGCCAGCAGCGTTTCGACAGGAGCAATGAACACTGAAGCTTTCTTT
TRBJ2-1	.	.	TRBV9	CASSGTGERYEQFF	TGTGCCAGCAGTGGGACTGGGGAGAGGTATGAGCAGTTCTTC
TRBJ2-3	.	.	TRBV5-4	CASSLGGPNTDTQYF	TGTGCCAGCAGCTTGGGGGGGCCTAACACAGATACGCAGTATTTT
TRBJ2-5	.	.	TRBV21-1	CASSKEQITETQYF	TGTGCCAGCAGCAAAGAACAGATAACGGAGACCCAGTACTTC
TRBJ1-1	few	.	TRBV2	CASIKEGNTEAFF	TGTGCCAGCATTAAGGAGGGGAACACTGAAGCTTTCTTT
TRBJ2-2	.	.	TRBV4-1	CASSQEGARELFF	TGCGCCAGCAGCCAAGAAGGGGCGAGGGAGCTGTTTTTT
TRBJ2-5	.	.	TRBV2	CASSQDGVGETQYF	TGTGCCAGCAGCCAGGACGGGGTTGGGGAGACCCAGTACTTC
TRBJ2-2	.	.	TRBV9	CASSAQQVATGELFF	TGTGCCAGCAGCGCACAACAGGTTGCCACCGGGGAGCTGTTTTTT
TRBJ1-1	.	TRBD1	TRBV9	CASSARQGMNTEAFF	TGTGCCAGCAGCGCCCGACAGGGGATGAACACTGAAGCTTTCTTT
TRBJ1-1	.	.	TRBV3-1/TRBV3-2	CASSQYVNTEAFF	TGTGCCAGCAGCCAATATGTTAACACTGAAGCTTTCTTT
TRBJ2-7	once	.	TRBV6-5	CASSYSSRGNEQYF	TGTGCCAGCAGTTACTCTTCCAGGGGAAACGAGCAGTACTTC
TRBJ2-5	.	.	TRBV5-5	CASSFMGANQETQYF	TGTGCCAGCAGCTTTATGGGGGCAAATCAGGAGACCCAGTACTTC
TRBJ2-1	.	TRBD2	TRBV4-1	CASSQEGASGYNEQFF	TGCGCCAGCAGCCAAGAAGGGGCTAGCGGATACAATGAGCAGTTCTTC
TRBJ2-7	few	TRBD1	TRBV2	CASSGTGQTYEQYF	TGTGCCAGCAGTGGGACGGGACAGACCTACGAGCAGTACTTC
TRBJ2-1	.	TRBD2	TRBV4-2	CASSPSLAGGIYNEQFF	TGTGCCAGCAGCCCATCCTTAGCGGGAGGGATATACAATGAGCAGTTCTTC
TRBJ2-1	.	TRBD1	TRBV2	CASSEDRERYNEQFF	TGTGCCAGCAGTGAGGACAGGGAGAGGTACAATGAGCAGTTCTTC
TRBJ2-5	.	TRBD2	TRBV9	CASSLLGLAGQETQYF	TGTGCCAGCAGCCTCTTAGGACTAGCGGGCCAAGAGACCCAGTACTTC
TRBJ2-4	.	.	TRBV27	CASSSLSAQNIQYF	TGTGCCAGCAGTTCATTAAGCGCCCAAAACATTCAGTACTTC
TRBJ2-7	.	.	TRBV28	CASSLYSQVDSYEQYF	TGTGCCAGCAGTTTATACTCGCAGGTCGACTCCTACGAGCAGTACTTC
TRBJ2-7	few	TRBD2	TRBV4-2	CASSQGTSNEQYF	TGTGCCAGCAGCCAAGGGACTAGCAACGAGCAGTACTTC
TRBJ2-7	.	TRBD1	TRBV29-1	CSVESWTGGLSSYEQYF	TGCAGCGTTGAATCTTGGACAGGGGGCTTGAGCTCCTACGAGCAGTACTTC
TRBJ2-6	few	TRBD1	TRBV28	CASRVTGYRSGANVLTF	TGTGCCAGCAGAGTGACAGGGTACCGCTCTGGGGCCAACGTCCTGACTTTC
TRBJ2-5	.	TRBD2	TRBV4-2	CASSQGWREEGETQYF	TGTGCCAGCAGCCAAGGGTGGCGGGAGGAGGGAGAGACCCAGTACTTC
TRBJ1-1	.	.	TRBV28	CASSRTVQGHEVAFF	TGTGCCAGCAGTCGCACTGTCCAGGGACACGAAGTAGCTTTCTTT
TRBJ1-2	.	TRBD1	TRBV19	CASSMGTAGYGYTF	TGTGCCAGTAGTATGGGGACAGCTGGCTATGGCTACACCTTC